This T cell receptor (beta chain) stems from a study of blood T cell repertoires in COVID-19. Study in general: Samples representing acute and convalescent COVID-19 were sourced from the United States, Italy and Spain. The cDNA or gDNA used as material had been derived from T cells, B-cell-depleted T cells, or PBMCs.

The repertoire was sequenced with immunoSEQ multiplex PCR; TCRdb's copy has only in-frame clones and lacks some. This sample has around 130,000 clones, with about 90% found just once. This TCR was recovered from a woman in her fifties or sixties who had recovered from COVID-19. Sequencing input: peripheral blood.

The CDR3 here is CASIGGVLGNEQFF. As DNA, the CDR3 is TGTGCCAGCATCGGGGGGGTTCTTGGCAATGAGCAGTTCTTC. This chain joins TRBV28 and TRBJ2-1, with 8 bases that match TRBD2. The CDR3 spans 14 residues. In germline, CDR1 is MDHEN, CDR2 SYDVKM. Unmatched junction bases numbered 8, after V lost 7 bases and J lost 6 bases. Full variable domain (remainder filled in from reference TRBV28 and TRBJ2-1): DVKVTQSSRYLVKRTGEKVFLECVQDMDHENMFWYRQDPGLGLRLIYFSYDVKMKEKGDIPEGYSVSREKKERFSLILESASTNQTSMYLCASIGGVLGNEQFFGPGTRLTVL.